This TCR beta chain is from a study of blood T cells in healthy people across ages (dated by TCRdb to the mid-2010s). Describing the broader study: In model experiments, template switching captured roughly one uniquely barcoded TCR beta cDNA molecule for every two T cells. Two additional independent replicas of 1 million unique cDNA reads from the same blood draw were analyzed for two donors (one aged 18 to 30 and one aged 80 or older). Using deep sequencing normalized with unique cDNA molecular identifiers, the study measured how TCR beta repertoire diversity changes with age. Donors of different ages were randomly distributed across sequencing lanes to avoid experimental bias. Four age groups were formed from the donors: young (average 16 years), middle-aged (just under 40), aged (62) and long-lived (82). Overall study results and their limits: Compared with the aged group, more naive CD4+ T cells, fewer expanded clones and increased TCR diversity were shown by the long-lived group, suggesting age selection. The CMV infection status of donors was not known, potentially confounding age-related changes in expanded clonotypes. A strong correlation was found between observed TCR beta diversity and the percentage of naive T cells measured by flow cytometry. Estimates of total diversity based on one million sequenced T cells were regarded as lower bounds and as underestimates. Since profiling was done on bulk unsorted PBMCs, naive and antigen-experienced compartments could not be conclusively compared. As age increased, observed TCR beta diversity per million T cells dropped in a roughly linear way, and a significant reduction was already evident by age around 41.

This clonotype was found once. There is no known antigen for this receptor. Base qualities were left out, and no much larger clone turns up one base away. Systemically healthy Caucasian individuals from Russia, around 39 in total and aged 6 to 90 years, were included as donors. Each donor gave roughly 9.5 milliliters of peripheral blood, collected into EDTA-treated Vacutainer tubes. Ficoll-Paque density-gradient centrifugation was used to isolate PBMCs, with at least 6 million obtained per sample. Trizol reagent was used to extract total RNA from PBMCs, with at least 6 micrograms per sample. For every donor, an aliquot of PBMCs went through flow cytometry to measure the percentages of naive CD45RAhigh/CD27high T cells. V gives up 4 bases and J gives up 5 bases, and the segment between their germline ends measures 12 bases. Measured from the cysteine to the phenylalanine, the CDR3 is 14 residues long. Here the CDR3 DNA is all that survives: 42 bases in frame from base 1. In the germline V gene, CDR1 corresponds to SGHTA and CDR2 to FQGNSA.

Library preparation used 5' RACE. Sequencing instrument: Illumina HiSeq 2500. A second PCR of roughly 7 to 12 cycles was run with a J-beta primer mix and a sample-barcoded 5' primer. Each TCR beta cDNA molecule received a unique molecular identifier from a template-switch 5' adaptor carrying 12 random nucleotides. Each sample yielded at least 2.5 million CDR3-containing paired-end reads. The Mint cDNA synthesis kit, primed by a TRBC-specific oligonucleotide, was used to synthesize first-strand cDNA from all RNA. After uracil-DNA glycosylase treatment, a first 18-cycle PCR used universal primers M1SS and BC2_uni_R on all cDNA. The study's own analysis went as follows. Each sample was normalized by randomly selecting 1 million high-quality reads, each carrying a distinct molecular identifier. Instead of being binned into consensus sequences, reads with shared molecular identifiers were discarded. MiTCR, run with a Q25 quality threshold and the strictest error-elimination algorithm, handled CDR3 identification, clonotype clustering and error correction. A nonparametric unseen species model using Euler transformation provided a lower-bound estimate of total TCR beta diversity. TCRdb reprocessed the public reads (quality trimming at Q25 with fastp, clone calling with MiXCR) and kept in-frame beta chains. Duplicate CDR3 protein sequences are folded into a single record with the most common DNA and genes. The V and J calls and clone size are TCRdb's, not the authors'. The sample table shows approximately 1,000,000 distinct CDR3 sequences, and 40% to 45% are seen once. 15% to 20% of the sample lies in the top ten.

The sample taken for sequencing was blood. The sequence was obtained from a woman aged 60-75 years in good health. The rearranged chain carries TRBV7-2 and TRBJ1-5; matching of 6 bases hints at TRBD1 as the D gene. The CDR3: CASSYHREDQPQHF. The sequence in DNA is TGTGCCAGCAGCTATCACAGGGAAGATCAGCCCCAGCATTTT.